This is a list of T cell receptor beta chains from one sample in a study of cytomegalovirus exposure and HLA in healthy donors. Clones were sequenced by immunoSEQ multiplex PCR, and TCRdb holds only the in-frame ones, with some missing. The profile shows roughly 110,000 clones, about 79% of them singletons. Sequencing used PBMCs. The receptor source for this set is a human donor in good health. Each CDR3 is given with its conserved first and last residue. The order of the fields is CDR3 length, J gene, V gene, CDR3 protein.

>17|TRBJ2-3|TRBV7-9
CASIERGRRQGIDTQYF
>19|TRBJ2-5|TRBV7-9
CASSRGLAQRQPNLETQYF
>18|TRBJ2-1|TRBV4-1
CASKPSLSDGGSYNEQFF
>12|TRBJ2-7|TRBV29-1
CSVSSGSYEQYF
>13|TRBJ2-2|TRBV6-6
CASMGDYTGELFF
>14|TRBJ2-7|TRBV5-1
CASSHGTSGYEQYF
>14|TRBJ1-5|TRBV19
CASTHAGSNQPQHF
>12|TRBJ1-1|TRBV30
CAWGTPNTEAFF
>13|TRBJ1-1|TRBV28
CASSLGGHTEAFF
>16|TRBJ2-3|TRBV7-2
CASSLTNLGGTDTQYF
>14|TRBJ2-7|TRBV7-6
CASSLGAGLDEQYF
>14|TRBJ1-5|TRBV27
CASSLYGRNQPQHF
>14|TRBJ1-6|TRBV28
CASSLTGGDLTLHF
>15|TRBJ2-5|TRBV11-3
CASSPGVGAKKTQYF
>15|TRBJ2-1|TRBV6-5
CASSYSRASYNEQFF
>16|TRBJ1-2|TRBV6-5
CASSYSQGQLNYGYTF
>15|TRBJ2-6|TRBV6-5
CASRRDTSGANVLTF
>13|TRBJ1-2|TRBV30
CAWSPPVRRGYTF
>14|TRBJ1-2|TRBV5-4
CASSSKLEIYGYTF
>17|TRBJ2-1|TRBV5-1
CASSFTTSGMSYNEQFF
>16|TRBJ2-1|TRBV19
CASSKAGGTRFNEQFF